These 26 T cell receptor beta chains came from one sample sequenced in a study of blood T cell repertoires in COVID-19. Libraries were prepared by immunoSEQ multiplex PCR; TCRdb keeps only in-frame clonotypes and omits some of them. The sample shows around 200,000 clones, around 88% of them seen only once. Sample: PBMCs or T cells enriched from blood (not recorded which). Receptors originate from a woman in her 30s who had been exposed to COVID-19.

The J gene is TRBJ2-7, the V gene TRBV27; 9 bases align to TRBD1. Germline CDR1 MNHEY, CDR2 SMNVEV (reference sequence). V trimming: 6 bases; J trimming: 6 bases; junction bases outside the gene matches: 3. The CDR3 runs 12 residues. In DNA, the CDR3 is TGTGCCAGCAGCCGGGGACAGGGCGAGCAGTACTTC. Translation: CASSRGQGEQYF.

The rearrangement links TRBV6-6 to TRBJ2-7; 12 bases match TRBD1. Looked up from germline, CDR1 is MNHNY and CDR2 is SVGAGI (reference sequence). The length of the CDR3 is 14 residues. With V trimmed by 6 bases and J by 7 bases, 7 bases remained unmatched. DNA for the CDR3: TGTGCCAGCAGCCTCCGGGACAGGGGGCGTGAGCAGTACTTC. Residues: CASSLRDRGREQYF.

This sequence joins TRBV30 and TRBJ2-3; TRBD2 might be the D (7 bases). The V end was cut by 2 bases, the J end by 4 bases, with 10 bases between. The CDR3 has 13 residues. Germline CDR1 reads GTSNPN; CDR2 reads SVGIG (reference sequence). Written as DNA, the CDR3 is TGTGCCTGGAGTTTCGGGGGGCCAGATACGCAGTATTTT. Its protein is CAWSFGGPDTQYF.

This clone was observed a single time. The rearrangement links TRBV30 to TRBJ1-4, with a possible D match to TRBD1 (5 bases). Germline CDR1 reads GTSNPN; CDR2 reads SVGIG (reference sequence). This CDR3 contains 16 residues. V lost 2 bases and J 2 bases, leaving 15 bases between the germline ends. The CDR3 DNA reads as TGTGCCTGGAGTTTAATGGGGGGGTTTACTAATGAAAAACTGTTTTTT. It specifies CAWSLMGGFTNEKLFF.

V gene TRBV2 combines with J gene TRBJ1-2; 9 nucleotides align to TRBD1. The V and J ends lost 5 bases and 4 bases, in that order; junction bases with no gene match: 5. Germline CDR1 reads SNHLY; CDR2 reads FYNNEI. The CDR3 has 14 amino acids. The CDR3 bases are TGTGCCAGCAGTCCACAGGGGGCGGTCTATGGCTACACCTTC. Protein product: CASSPQGAVYGYTF.

The V call is TRBV5-4, the J call TRBJ1-2; D is possibly TRBD1 (6 bases). V was clipped by 9 bases and J by 6 bases, with 27 bases between them. Germline values: CDR1 SGHNT, CDR2 YYREEE (reference sequence). The length of the CDR3 is 16 residues. The CDR3 here is CATFLDSKSMGDGYTF. The DNA of the CDR3 is TGTGCCACCTTCCTGGACAGCAAATCAATGGGCGATGGCTACACCTTC.

CDR3 protein: CASRGDRLNTEAFF. CDR3 DNA sequence: TGTGCCAGTAGGGGGGACAGATTGAACACTGAAGCTTTCTTT. This chain links TRBV19 with TRBJ1-1; 7 bases line up with TRBD1. Germline V gene sequence: CDR1 LNHDA, CDR2 SQIVND (reference sequence). The CDR3 is 14 residues long. Trimming took 6 bases from V and 0 from J; bases not matched to a gene: 4. Using reference TRBV19 and TRBJ1-1 for the parts outside the CDR3, the full variable domain is DGGITQSPKYLFRKEGQNVTLSCEQNLNHDAMYWYRQDPGQGLRLIYYSQIVNDFQKGDIAEGYSVSREKKESFPLTVTSAQKNPTAFYLCASRGDRLNTEAFFGQGTRLTVV.

The rearrangement uses TRBV16 and TRBJ1-5; perhaps TRBD1 as D (6 bases). Germline V gives CDR1 KGHSY, CDR2 FQNENV. Between the trimmed V and J ends, which lost 2 bases and 4 bases, there was a span of 18 bases. CDR3 size: 17 residues. This CDR3 is CASSQANDGQINQPQHF. As DNA, the CDR3 is TGTGCCAGCAGCCAAGCTAATGACGGACAGATTAATCAGCCCCAGCATTTT.

V usage is TRBV12-3 or TRBV12-4 and J usage is TRBJ1-6, with D perhaps TRBD1 (5 bases). The CDR3 consists of 13 residues. V dropped 4 bases and J dropped 11 bases, with 12 bases sitting between them. In DNA form, the CDR3 reads TGTGCCAGCAGTTCAGCGGGGGGAGCACCCCTCCACTTT. This encodes CASSSAGGAPLHF.

The rearrangement uses TRBV2 and TRBJ2-4, with a tentative D call TRBD2 (7 bases). Germline V CDR1 and CDR2: SNHLY, FYNNEI. CDR3 size: 15 residues. V was trimmed by 11 bases and J by 1 base, leaving 18 bases between them. CDR3 sequence reads: CASCGGWGAKNIQYF. CDR3 nucleotide sequence: TGTGCCTCGTGCGGGGGCTGGGGGGCCAAAAACATTCAGTACTTC.

The chain is built from TRBV2 and TRBJ2-3; 9 bases match TRBD2. Germline CDR1 is SNHLY and CDR2 is FYNNEI. After removal of 6 bases from V and 4 bases from J, the junction contained 5 bases not matched to a gene. This CDR3 comprises 14 residues. The CDR3: CASRGGGDSDTQYF. Here the CDR3 DNA reads TGTGCCAGCAGGGGCGGGGGGGACTCAGATACGCAGTATTTT. The whole variable domain, remainder taken from reference TRBV2 and TRBJ2-3, is EPEVTQTPSHQVTQMGQEVILRCVPISNHLYFYWYRQILGQKVEFLVSFYNNEISEKSEIFDDQFSVERPDGSNFTLKIRSTKLEDSAMYFCASRGGGDSDTQYFGPGTRLTVL.

The chain joins TRBV9 to TRBJ1-5; D gene unclear. Trimming left V 4 bases short and J 3 bases short, with 14 bases between. Germline V gene data show CDR1 as SGDLS and CDR2 as YYNGEE. This CDR3 is 15 amino acids long. CDR3 sequence reads: CASSFEGSSNQPQHF. The CDR3 DNA is TGTGCCAGCAGCTTTGAGGGTAGTTCCAATCAGCCCCAGCATTTT.

This clone was picked up one time. The chain recombines TRBV5-1 with TRBJ1-6; D is perhaps TRBD1 (6 bases). The CDR3 extends over 15 amino acids. Trimming left V 0 bases short and J 5 bases short, with 9 bases between. Germline CDR1 SGHRS, CDR2 YFSETQ. CDR3: CASSLVTGDNSPLHF. The CDR3 coding sequence is TGCGCCAGCAGCTTGGTGACAGGAGATAATTCACCCCTCCACTTT.

The chain has TRBV7-2 and TRBJ2-7, with 8 bases that match TRBD2. From germline, CDR1 is SGHTA and CDR2 FQGNSA. V shed 3 bases, J shed 12 bases, and the junction held 10 bases outside the gene matches. CDR3 length equals 13 residues. CDR3 amino acids: CASSFSGEGRGYF. DNA for the CDR3: TGTGCCAGCAGCTTTAGCGGGGAGGGGAGGGGGTACTTC.

In this sample, this clone turned up a few times. The rearrangement uses TRBV18 and TRBJ1-2; D remains unclear. There are 13 residues in the CDR3. Germline CDR1 is KGHSH and CDR2 is LQKENI. The V end was cut by 3 bases, the J end by 1 base, with 6 bases between. The CDR3 bases are TGTGCCAGCTCACCCGGGTTTAACTATGGCTACACCTTC. Amino acids: CASSPGFNYGYTF.

The chain links TRBV3-1 (or the pseudogene TRBV3-2) to TRBJ1-1, with a weak D call TRBD1 (6 bases). Germline CDR1 is LGHDT and CDR2 is YNNKEL (reference sequence). The CDR3 covers 14 residues. V was cut by 6 bases and J by 2 bases, with 13 bases left in between. The CDR3 region is CASRQGTVNTEAFF. CDR3 sequence (DNA): TGTGCCAGCAGACAGGGAACAGTTAACACTGAAGCTTTCTTT.

V gene TRBV19 combines with J gene TRBJ2-7; 8 bases are shared with TRBD1. With 5 bases clipped from V and 2 bases from J, the junction kept 5 bases outside the gene matches. The CDR3 runs 14 residues. CDR1 is LNHDA, CDR2 SQIVND, per germline (reference sequence). The CDR3 DNA sequence: TGTGCCAGTAGTGTAACAGGGGGTGCCTACGAGCAGTACTTC. Its translation is CASSVTGGAYEQYF.

This chain links TRBV7-3 with TRBJ1-2, with 11 nucleotides matching TRBD1. The germline gives CDR1 SGHTA, CDR2 FQGTGA. J lost 4 bases, V lost 9 bases, and 10 bases had no gene match. The length of the CDR3 is 15 residues. CDR3 DNA sequence: TGTGCCAGGATCGGCGGACAGGGGGCCACCTATGGCTACACCTTC. It is translated as CARIGGQGATYGYTF. The full variable domain, in which reference TRBV7-3 and TRBJ1-2 provide the parts outside the CDR3, is GAGVSQTPSNKVTEKGKYVELRCDPISGHTALYWYRQSLGQGPEFLIYFQGTGAADDSGLPNDRFFAVRPEGSVSTLKIQRTERGDSAVYLCARIGGQGATYGYTFGSGTRLTVV.

V is TRBV19 and J is TRBJ1-3; D not certain. This CDR3 comprises 12 residues. Germline V gene sequence: CDR1 LNHDA, CDR2 SQIVND (reference sequence). Trimming shortened V by 8 bases and J by 3 bases, and 8 bases separated the two germline ends. The CDR3 DNA reads TGTGCCAGTGTGTCGGGTGGAAACACCATATATTTT. Its translation is CASVSGGNTIYF.

The gene calls are TRBV5-1 and TRBJ2-2; D is possibly TRBD2 (5 bases). The CDR3 extends over 15 amino acids. Germline values: CDR1 SGHRS, CDR2 YFSETQ. V shed 4 bases and J shed 2 bases, with 12 bases lying between them. CDR3 DNA sequence: TGCGCCAGCAGCGGCCGGGAACCTAACACCGGGGAGCTGTTTTTT. Translated, it gives CASSGREPNTGELFF.

The chain links TRBV19 to TRBJ2-7, with 9 bases that match TRBD2. The CDR3 covers 16 residues. Germline V lookup: CDR1 LNHDA, CDR2 SQIVND (reference sequence). V shed 5 bases, J shed 2 bases, and the junction held 10 bases outside the gene matches. CDR3 sequence (DNA): TGTGCCAGTAGTCCCGCCTCTAGCGGGGCTACCTACGAGCAGTACTTC. Amino acid sequence: CASSPASSGATYEQYF.

The CDR3 sequence is CASTGDGANVLTF. The CDR3 DNA reads TGTGCCTCTACGGGGGATGGGGCCAACGTCCTGACTTTC. The chain employs TRBV10-3 and TRBJ2-6; D possibly corresponds to TRBD2 (6 bases). The V gene's germline CDR1 is ENHRY and CDR2 SYGVKD. V lost 11 bases to trimming and J lost 3 bases, with 11 bases between them. The CDR3 consists of 13 residues.

The chain couples TRBV18 to TRBJ2-7, with 7 bases lining up with TRBD2. This CDR3 is built from 13 residues. Germline CDR1 and CDR2: KGHSH and LQKENI. J lost 0 bases, V lost 6 bases, and 2 bases had no gene match. The DNA for the CDR3 is TGTGCCAGCTCCCGGGGGGACTCCTACGAGCAGTACTTC. This translates into CASSRGDSYEQYF.

The J gene is TRBJ2-2, the V gene TRBV5-1, with D possibly TRBD1 on 6 matching bases. V lost 5 bases, J lost 3 bases, and 11 bases lay in between. Germline CDR1 is SGHRS and CDR2 is YFSETQ. The CDR3 consists of 14 residues. CDR3: CASRQPGDTGELFF. In nucleotides, the CDR3 is TGCGCCAGCAGGCAACCAGGGGACACCGGGGAGCTGTTTTTT.

This clone was seen more than once but under ten times. J is TRBJ1-5 and V is TRBV6-5; 9 bases fit TRBD1. With 5 bases clipped from V and 14 bases from J, the junction kept 13 bases outside the gene matches. The CDR3 length is 14 residues. CDR1 and CDR2 (germline): MNHEY, SVGAGI. The CDR3 region has the DNA TGTGCCAGCAGTATAAGAGGGACAGGGAGGGCCGAGCATTTT. This codes for CASSIRGTGRAEHF.

The CDR3: CASGGPGGPNQPQHF. The CDR3 DNA is TGCGCCAGCGGAGGCCCGGGTGGGCCTAATCAGCCCCAGCATTTT. This chain connects TRBV10-2 to TRBJ1-5; D is unclear. Germline V gives CDR1 WSHSY, CDR2 SAAADI. The length of the CDR3 is 15 residues. Trimming shortened V by 8 bases and J by 4 bases, and 18 bases separated the two germline ends.